The 25 T cell receptor beta chains below were found in one sample sequenced in a study of shared clonotypes between healthy human individuals. Clones were sequenced by immunoSEQ multiplex PCR, and TCRdb holds only the in-frame ones, with some missing. Of approximately 600,000 clones in the sample, roughly 95% were seen once. The naive CD8 fraction comprised CD45RO-negative cells positively selected for CCR7 and excluded terminally differentiated effector memory CD45RA+ cells. Sequenced material: naive CD8+ T cells sorted from blood. These receptors all stem from a woman in her thirties in good health.

The V gene is TRBV27, the J gene TRBJ2-5; weak D call: TRBD1 (5 bases). The J call could be wrong; TRBJ2-7 is a better fit for the DNA end. Germline-derived CDR1 and CDR2 are MNHEY and SMNVEV (reference sequence). This CDR3 spans 13 amino acids. The DNA of the CDR3 is TGTGCCAGCAGTTCCAGGCAGGGCAACGAGCAGTACTTC. This translates into CASSSRQGNEQYF.

In DNA form, the CDR3 reads TGTGCCAGCAGCACGGGATTTGGAAACACCATATATTTT. It translates to CASSTGFGNTIYF. This chain links TRBV28 with TRBJ1-3; D is uncertain. This CDR3 contains 13 residues. CDR1 and CDR2 from the germline V gene are MDHEN and SYDVKM. The V end was cut by 6 bases, the J end by 3 bases, with 9 bases between. The whole variable domain, remainder taken from reference TRBV28 and TRBJ1-3, is DVKVTQSSRYLVKRTGEKVFLECVQDMDHENMFWYRQDPGLGLRLIYFSYDVKMKEKGDIPEGYSVSREKKERFSLILESASTNQTSMYLCASSTGFGNTIYFGEGSWLTVV.

The J gene is TRBJ1-3, the V gene TRBV4-2; D gene ambiguous. Deletions cut 0 bases from V and 4 bases from J, with 4 bases between. The CDR3 sequence is 13 residues long. Germline V gene data show CDR1 as LGHNA and CDR2 as YNFKEQ. CDR3 in amino acids: CASSQEGGNTIYF. Written as DNA, the CDR3 is TGTGCCAGCAGCCAAGAAGGGGGAAACACCATATATTTT.

This chain joins TRBV5-6 and TRBJ2-4; 11 nucleotides agree with TRBD2. CDR1 and CDR2 (germline): SGHDT, YYEEEE. Trimming removed 0 bases from V and 0 bases from J; junction bases left unmatched: 2. The CDR3 length is 17 residues. The CDR3 DNA sequence: TGTGCCAGCAGCTTGGCTAGCGGGGGGATAGCCAAAAACATTCAGTACTTC. This codes for CASSLASGGIAKNIQYF.

This clone showed up just once. DNA of the CDR3: TGTGCCAGCAGCCCATCGGGCCCGGGAACTGAAGCTTTCTTT. Protein sequence: CASSPSGPGTEAFF. J is TRBJ1-1 and V is TRBV9; D not resolved. Trimming cost V 4 bases and J 5 bases, with 15 bases left between them. CDR1 is SGDLS, CDR2 YYNGEE, per germline. This CDR3 is built from 14 residues.

This clone was seen more than once but under ten times. The CDR3 reads CASSMGGGEAFF. Written as DNA, the CDR3 is TGTGCCAGTAGTATGGGGGGCGGTGAAGCTTTCTTT. The chain links TRBV19 to TRBJ1-1; D may be TRBD1 (6 bases). With 3 bases removed from V and 7 bases from J, the gap between germline ends came to 9 bases. The CDR3 sequence is 12 residues long. The germline V gene has CDR1 LNHDA and CDR2 SQIVND (reference sequence).

The V gene is TRBV28, the J gene TRBJ2-7, with TRBD2 matching over 11 bases. The CDR3 runs 19 residues. V shed 3 bases and J 0 bases; nucleotides not matched to a gene: 13. The germline CDR1 and CDR2 sequences are MDHEN and SYDVKM. CDR3 sequence reads: CASSFSSTSGSLSSYEQYF. DNA for the CDR3: TGTGCCAGCAGTTTCTCGAGTACTAGCGGGAGCTTGAGCTCCTACGAGCAGTACTTC. The whole variable domain, remainder taken from reference TRBV28 and TRBJ2-7, is DVKVTQSSRYLVKRTGEKVFLECVQDMDHENMFWYRQDPGLGLRLIYFSYDVKMKEKGDIPEGYSVSREKKERFSLILESASTNQTSMYLCASSFSSTSGSLSSYEQYFGPGTRLTVT.

The V and J genes are TRBV4-1 and TRBJ1-4; D possibly corresponds to TRBD1 (5 bases). V shed 3 bases and J shed 12 bases, with 20 bases lying between them. The CDR3 spans 15 residues. The germline CDR1 and CDR2 sequences are MGHRA and YSYEKL. The CDR3 here is CASSHRQRAESELFF. The CDR3 nucleotides are TGCGCCAGCAGCCACCGACAGAGGGCCGAGTCTGAACTGTTTTTT.

This clone was recorded once. This sequence joins TRBV9 and TRBJ2-2; D is undetermined. Germline lookup yields CDR1 SGDLS and CDR2 YYNGEE. This CDR3 is built from 14 residues. Trimming took off 0 bases at V and 5 bases at J, with 8 bases between the two ends. The CDR3 protein is CASSVDPGTGELFF. CDR3 nucleotide sequence: TGTGCCAGCAGCGTAGATCCCGGGACCGGGGAGCTGTTTTTT.

The genes are TRBV19 and TRBJ1-5, with unresolved D. The length of the CDR3 is 14 residues. Trimming took off 2 bases at V and 0 bases at J, with 5 bases between the two ends. Per germline, CDR1 LNHDA and CDR2 SQIVND (reference sequence). CDR3 nucleotide sequence: TGTGCCAGTAGTATAAGGGTTAGCAATCAGCCCCAGCATTTT. This gives the protein CASSIRVSNQPQHF. Full variable domain (remainder filled in from reference TRBV19 and TRBJ1-5): DGGITQSPKYLFRKEGQNVTLSCEQNLNHDAMYWYRQDPGQGLRLIYYSQIVNDFQKGDIAEGYSVSREKKESFPLTVTSAQKNPTAFYLCASSIRVSNQPQHFGDGTRLSIL.

The rearrangement uses TRBV7-9 and TRBJ2-5; D perhaps matches TRBD1 (6 bases). The V end lost 0 bases, the J end lost 4 bases, and 12 bases lay between the germline ends. This CDR3 comprises 15 residues. Germline V gives CDR1 SEHNR, CDR2 FQNEAQ (reference sequence). CDR3 sequence: CASSLAPWGPETQYF. CDR3 sequence (DNA): TGTGCCAGCAGCTTAGCCCCCTGGGGGCCAGAGACCCAGTACTTC. The full variable domain, with the rest looked up from reference TRBV7-9 and TRBJ2-5, is DTGVSQNPRHKITKRGQNVTFRCDPISEHNRLYWYRQTLGQGPEFLTYFQNEAQLEKSRLLSDRFSAERPKGSFSTLEIQRTEQGDSAMYLCASSLAPWGPETQYFGPGTRLLVL.

The V gene is TRBV28, the J gene TRBJ2-3; 9 bases are shared with TRBD2. CDR3 length equals 16 residues. V was clipped by 2 bases and J by 3 bases; unmatched bases: 6. Germline V gene data show CDR1 as MDHEN and CDR2 as SYDVKM. The CDR3 loop reads CASSLAGGPRTDTQYF. The CDR3 region has the DNA TGTGCCAGCAGTTTAGCGGGAGGGCCTCGTACAGATACGCAGTATTTT.

Points on this clone: Other DNA sequences in this sample translate to the same CDR3. This rearrangement joins TRBV27 to TRBJ2-7; D is uncertain. The germline V gene encodes CDR1 MNHEY and CDR2 SMNVEV (reference sequence). This CDR3 has 13 amino acids. The V end was cut by 5 bases, the J end by 2 bases, with 10 bases between. The DNA for the CDR3 is TGTGCCAGCAGTCCCCTGGGCGCCTACGAGCAGTACTTC. Its protein product is CASSPLGAYEQYF.

The chain couples TRBV4-1 to TRBJ1-5; maybe TRBD1 (6 bases). This CDR3 comprises 16 residues. Germline CDR1 MGHRA, CDR2 YSYEKL. The germline V and J ends were trimmed by 0 bases and 7 bases, with 16 bases remaining between them. The CDR3 here is CASSQDPGAEEQPQHF. As DNA, the CDR3 is TGCGCCAGCAGCCAAGATCCAGGGGCGGAAGAACAGCCCCAGCATTTT.

The V gene is TRBV27, the J gene TRBJ1-1; possibly TRBD1 for D (6 bases). This CDR3 is built from 14 residues. Per germline, CDR1 MNHEY and CDR2 SMNVEV (reference sequence). Trimming removed 5 bases from V and 8 bases from J, with 18 bases in between. The CDR3 coding sequence is TGTGCCAGCAGTGTACAGGGCCGAGGCGAAGAAGCTTTCTTT. Translation gives CASSVQGRGEEAFF.

This clone was recorded once. The sample contains more than one DNA sequence encoding this CDR3. The chain combines TRBV9 with TRBJ2-1; 13 positions match TRBD2. Unmatched junction bases numbered 1, after V lost 2 bases and J lost 5 bases. Germline V gene sequence: CDR1 SGDLS, CDR2 YYNGEE. CDR3 length equals 15 residues. The CDR3 spells CASSVGTSGNNEQFF. Here the CDR3 DNA reads TGTGCCAGCAGCGTCGGGACTAGCGGGAACAATGAGCAGTTCTTC.

This clone appeared once. Distinct nucleotide sequences in the sample also encode this CDR3. The chain combines TRBV28 with TRBJ1-5; tentative D call: TRBD1 (6 bases). Per the germline V gene, CDR1 is MDHEN and CDR2 is SYDVKM. Trimming removed 6 bases at V and 0 bases at J, with 9 bases between. This CDR3 is 14 amino acids long. This chain's CDR3 is CASSRGYSNQPQHF. Here the CDR3 DNA reads TGTGCCAGCAGCAGGGGATATAGCAATCAGCCCCAGCATTTT.

This clone has a handful of counts. The J gene is TRBJ1-3, the V gene TRBV5-1; D not certain. CDR1 is SGHRS and CDR2 is YFSETQ in the germline V gene. There are 11 residues in the CDR3. V lost 9 bases, J lost 2 bases, and 6 bases lay in between. The CDR3 DNA reads TGCGCCACTGGGCCTGGAAACACCATATATTTT. This encodes CATGPGNTIYF.

V and J are TRBV5-4 and TRBJ2-7, with D perhaps matching TRBD1 (6 bases). CDR1 and CDR2 from the germline V gene are SGHNT and YYREEE (reference sequence). Between the trimmed V and J ends, which lost 4 bases and 0 bases, there was a span of 14 bases. The CDR3 extends over 15 amino acids. CDR3 nucleotides: TGTGCCAGCAGCCCAGGGGTAGGAAGCTCCTACGAGCAGTACTTC. Amino acids: CASSPGVGSSYEQYF.

The genes are TRBV27 and TRBJ2-1; 13 nucleotides line up with TRBD2. The germline V gene has CDR1 MNHEY and CDR2 SMNVEV (reference sequence). The CDR3 has 15 residues. The J segment lost 10 bases and the V segment lost 6 bases, leaving 9 bases of the junction unmatched. The CDR3 bases are TGTGCCAGCAGCTCCGGGACTAGCGGGACAGGCGAGCAGTTCTTC. Translated, it gives CASSSGTSGTGEQFF.

This rearrangement joins TRBV5-4 to TRBJ2-7, with D perhaps matching TRBD1 (6 bases). V was cut by 0 bases and J by 7 bases, with 20 bases left in between. Germline V gives CDR1 SGHNT, CDR2 YYREEE (reference sequence). CDR3 length equals 16 residues. CDR3 residues: CASSLEGTTKPGEQYF. The CDR3 region has the DNA TGTGCCAGCAGCTTGGAGGGGACAACAAAACCGGGGGAGCAGTACTTC.

This chain uses TRBV6-5 with TRBJ1-5; TRBD1 agrees at 10 bases. The junction had 3 bases not matched to a gene; V was cut back by 6 bases and J by 1 base. The CDR3 length is 15 residues. CDR1 and CDR2 (germline): MNHEY, SVGAGI. CDR3 in DNA: TGTGCCAGCAGCTCGACAGGGGGCAGCAATCAGCCCCAGCATTTT. Translated, it gives CASSSTGGSNQPQHF.

The chain links TRBV29-1 to TRBJ2-7; D might be TRBD1 or TRBD2, each matching 5 bases. Germline V gives CDR1 SQVTM, CDR2 ANQGSEA. This CDR3 comprises 17 residues. The germline V and J ends were trimmed by 6 bases and 2 bases, with 26 bases remaining between them. This CDR3 is CSVTSGTGQRTPYEQYF. The CDR3 coding sequence is TGCAGCGTAACCTCGGGCACGGGGCAGCGGACCCCCTACGAGCAGTACTTC.

The gene calls are TRBV30 and TRBJ1-2, with D perhaps matching TRBD1 (6 bases). The germline V and J ends were trimmed by 0 bases and 4 bases, with 15 bases remaining between them. From germline, CDR1 is GTSNPN and CDR2 SVGIG (reference sequence). The CDR3 length is 15 residues. CDR3 in DNA: TGTGCCTGGAGTGTAGGTCAGGGGCATAGCTATGGCTACACCTTC. It codes for CAWSVGQGHSYGYTF. Supplemented by reference TRBV30 and TRBJ1-2, the full variable domain reads SQTIHQWPATLVQPVGSPLSLECTVEGTSNPNLYWYRQAAGRGLQLLFYSVGIGQISSEVPQNLSASRPQDRQFILSSKKLLLSDSGFYLCAWSVGQGHSYGYTFGSGTRLTVV.

This sequence joins TRBV28 and TRBJ1-2; no reliable D call. Germline-derived CDR1 and CDR2 are MDHEN and SYDVKM. The CDR3 has 14 residues. The V gene lost 2 bases and the J gene lost 3 bases, with 10 bases spanning the gap. The CDR3 coding sequence is TGTGCCAGCAGTTTAATTCTGGGGTACTATGGCTACACCTTC. It is translated as CASSLILGYYGYTF.